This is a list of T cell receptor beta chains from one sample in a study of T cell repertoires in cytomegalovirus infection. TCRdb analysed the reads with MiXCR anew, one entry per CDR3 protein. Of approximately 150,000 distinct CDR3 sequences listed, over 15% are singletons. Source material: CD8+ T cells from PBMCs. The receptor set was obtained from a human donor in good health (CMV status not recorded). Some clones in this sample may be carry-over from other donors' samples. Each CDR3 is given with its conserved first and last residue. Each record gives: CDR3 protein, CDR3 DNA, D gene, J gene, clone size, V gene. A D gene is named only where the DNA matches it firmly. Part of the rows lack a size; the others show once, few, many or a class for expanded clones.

CASSSEELNEQFF TGTGCCAGCAGCTCCGAGGAGCTCAATGAGCAGTTCTTC . TRBJ2-1 . TRBV7-9
CASSLAPGGGADTQYF TGTGCCAGCAGCTTAGCGCCAGGGGGGGGGGCAGATACGCAGTATTTT . TRBJ2-3 many TRBV7-8
CASSELDRGPGNTIYF TGTGCCAGCAGTGAACTCGACAGGGGGCCTGGAAACACCATATATTTT TRBD1 TRBJ1-3 . TRBV2
CASSPLGSDGYTF TGTGCCAGTAGCCCTTTAGGGTCCGATGGCTACACCTTC . TRBJ1-2 few TRBV19
CASRVLAVHNEQFF TGTGCCAGCAGAGTACTAGCGGTCCACAATGAGCAGTTCTTC TRBD2 TRBJ2-1 few TRBV6-2/TRBV6-3
CATSREFDSLNQPQHF TGTGCCACCAGCAGAGAATTCGACAGCCTCAATCAGCCCCAGCATTTT . TRBJ1-5 few TRBV15
CASSFAGTTPFF TGTGCCAGCAGCTTTGCCGGGACAACCCCGTTTTTT . TRBJ1-4 . TRBV7-9
CASSIASSYNEQFF TGTGCCAGTAGTATAGCAAGCTCCTACAATGAGCAGTTCTTC . TRBJ2-1 few TRBV19
CASSIIKTVGTWNTEAFF TGTGCCAGTAGTATAATTAAGACAGTAGGTACCTGGAACACTGAAGCTTTCTTT . TRBJ1-1 few TRBV19
CASSSKEPPTNEKLFF TGTGCCAGCAGTTCCAAAGAACCCCCAACTAATGAAAAACTGTTTTTT . TRBJ1-4 . TRBV6-5
CSARGENPGLAAYEQYF TGCAGTGCTAGGGGAGAAAACCCGGGACTAGCGGCCTACGAGCAGTACTTC TRBD2 TRBJ2-7 . TRBV20-1
CASSQEELQETQYF TGTGCCAGCAGCCAAGAAGAACTCCAAGAGACCCAGTACTTC . TRBJ2-5 few TRBV14
CASSLKPSGSYEQYF TGTGCCAGCAGCCTGAAGCCTAGCGGGAGTTACGAGCAGTACTTC TRBD2 TRBJ2-7 . TRBV4-2
CASAYRDYNEQFF TGTGCCAGCGCATACAGGGACTACAATGAGCAGTTCTTC . TRBJ2-1 . TRBV27
CASNEQGGSGEQYF TGTGCCAGCAACGAGCAGGGGGGCTCGGGCGAGCAGTACTTC . TRBJ2-7 . TRBV6-2/TRBV6-3
CASTPGANTEAFF TGTGCCAGCACCCCGGGAGCGAACACTGAAGCTTTCTTT . TRBJ1-1 . TRBV12-3/TRBV12-4
CASSHVGDNEQFF TGTGCCAGCAGCCACGTGGGGGACAATGAGCAGTTCTTC . TRBJ2-1 few TRBV6-5
CASKFPVLGSYNSPLHF TGTGCCAGCAAGTTCCCCGTCCTCGGCTCCTATAATTCACCCCTCCACTTT . TRBJ1-6 . TRBV28
CSVEEGAELFF TGCAGCGTTGAAGAAGGTGCTGAGCTGTTTTTT . TRBJ2-2 few TRBV29-1
CSVDGDSSSGNTIYF TGCAGCGTTGACGGGGACTCCAGCTCTGGAAACACCATATATTTT . TRBJ1-3 . TRBV29-1
CASSDGLVLREQFF TGCGCCAGCAGTGATGGACTCGTGCTGCGGGAGCAGTTCTTC . TRBJ2-1 . TRBV10-2
CASSSNRDRTYEQYF TGTGCCAGCAGTTCTAACCGGGACCGGACCTACGAGCAGTACTTC . TRBJ2-7 . TRBV12-3/TRBV12-4
CASSLGGRDEQYF TGTGCCAGCAGCTTAGGCGGGCGGGACGAGCAGTACTTC . TRBJ2-7 few TRBV7-9
CASSPTGGIADTQYF TGTGCCAGCAGTCCGACAGGGGGCATCGCAGATACGCAGTATTTT TRBD1 TRBJ2-3 few TRBV6-5
CASSSEGRSEQFF TGTGCCAGCAGTTCCGAGGGGCGTTCGGAGCAGTTCTTC . TRBJ2-1 few TRBV12-3/TRBV12-4
CSVDILGNEQFF TGCAGTGTGGACATCCTAGGGAATGAGCAGTTCTTC . TRBJ2-1 . TRBV29-1
CAWRGRGEETQYF TGTGCCTGGAGAGGGAGAGGGGAGGAGACCCAGTACTTC . TRBJ2-5 . TRBV30
CATSREGTSGSVQYF TGTGCCACCAGCAGAGAAGGGACTAGCGGGAGTGTGCAGTACTTC TRBD2 TRBJ2-7 few TRBV15
CAISESEGQGAPYEQYF TGTGCCATCAGTGAGTCGGAAGGACAGGGGGCCCCCTACGAGCAGTACTTC TRBD1 TRBJ2-7 . TRBV10-3
CASSQDGLALWGETQYF TGCGCCAGCAGCCAAGATGGGCTAGCTCTATGGGGAGAGACCCAGTACTTC . TRBJ2-5 many TRBV4-1
CASTRGEGIYTEAFF TGTGCCAGCACTCGAGGGGAGGGAATTTACACTGAAGCTTTCTTT . TRBJ1-1 few TRBV12-3/TRBV12-4
CASSSGGWGTEAFF TGTGCCAGCAGCTCAGGGGGCTGGGGCACTGAAGCTTTCTTT TRBD1 TRBJ1-1 many TRBV7-2
CASSSRGEQYF TGTGCCAGCAGTTCTAGAGGCGAGCAGTACTTC . TRBJ2-7 many TRBV6-1
CASSPRTRETQYF TGTGCCAGCAGTCCCCGGACCCGAGAGACCCAGTACTTC . TRBJ2-5 few TRBV28
CASSLGKHYAEAFF TGTGCCAGCAGTTTAGGGAAACATTACGCTGAAGCTTTCTTT . TRBJ1-1 . TRBV27
CAPIFVGYEQYF TGCGCCCCAATTTTTGTGGGGTACGAGCAGTACTTC . TRBJ2-7 . TRBV5-1
CASSPVLSGTRVLNEQFF TGTGCCAGCAGCCCCGTTCTATCCGGGACTAGAGTACTGAATGAGCAGTTCTTC TRBD2 TRBJ2-1 few TRBV7-9
CASSLRGESNQPQHF TGTGCCAGCAGTTTACGCGGGGAGAGCAATCAGCCCCAGCATTTT . TRBJ1-5 . TRBV28
CASSLPGDQYF TGTGCCAGCAGCTTACCCGGGGACCAGTACTTC . TRBJ2-5 many TRBV7-6
CASSLLSSPAYEQYF TGTGCCAGCAGCTTACTATCCAGCCCTGCCTACGAGCAGTACTTC . TRBJ2-7 . TRBV7-2
CASSSGLQGANQPQHF TGTGCCAGCAGTTCCGGATTGCAGGGAGCCAATCAGCCCCAGCATTTT . TRBJ1-5 . TRBV28
CAEGTPALGEQFF TGTGCCGAAGGGACTCCTGCCTTAGGGGAGCAGTTCTTC . TRBJ2-1 many TRBV7-9
CSVALPGRGDTEAFF TGCAGCGTTGCCCTCCCGGGCAGGGGGGACACTGAAGCTTTCTTT TRBD1 TRBJ1-1 few TRBV29-1
CASSWGQGLDEQYF TGTGCCAGCAGCTGGGGACAGGGGTTGGACGAGCAGTACTTC TRBD1 TRBJ2-7 many TRBV7-2
CAAGVSMNTEAFF TGTGCCGCGGGGGTCTCCATGAACACTGAAGCTTTCTTT . TRBJ1-1 . TRBV7-6
CASSFTGAYNEQFF TGTGCCAGCAGCTTCACGGGGGCCTACAATGAGCAGTTCTTC . TRBJ2-1 once TRBV7-2
CASSFPGSTEAFF TGTGCCAGCAGTTTCCCAGGATCCACTGAAGCTTTCTTT . TRBJ1-1 few TRBV12-3/TRBV12-4
CASSRLDRVSSLMIYNEQFF TGTGCCAGCAGCCGCCTGGACAGGGTTTCTTCTCTCATGATCTACAATGAGCAGTTCTTC TRBD1 TRBJ2-1 many TRBV7-6
CASQLTEAFF TGTGCCAGCCAACTCACTGAAGCTTTCTTT . TRBJ1-1 . TRBV2